The source of this T cell receptor (beta chain) is a study of PD-L1 blockade in urothelial cancer. Germline V gene data show CDR1 as MNHEY and CDR2 as SVGAGI. The CDR3 is 14 residues long. V was cut by 2 bases and J by 10 bases, with 12 bases left in between. Here immunoSEQ multiplex PCR was the method, and the copy in TCRdb shows in-frame clones only, minus some. Here the sample spans about 110,000 clones, 91% being singletons. Specified time point: peripheral blood 6 weeks after treatment start. The chain uses TRBV6-5 and TRBJ1-6; maybe TRBD1 (5 bases). Sequences were derived from PBMCs, sampled around atezolizumab (anti-PD-L1) treatment. This TCR was recovered from a man between 60 and 75 years old with urothelial cancer. The CDR3 region has the DNA TGTGCCAGCAGTTACAGGGGAAGGGCATCACCCCTCCACTTT. It is translated as CASSYRGRASPLHF.